The clone carrying this T cell receptor (beta chain) has just a few counts. In the original processing: Amplification of reference gene primers was used by the study to estimate nucleated cell counts. The data were produced by immunoSEQ multiplex PCR, yet TCRdb's version contains in-frame clones alone and is incomplete. V and J calls and clone size are given by that table; D and trimming were obtained from the DNA. Found here are tens of thousands of clones, around 85% of them singletons; the top ten hold roughly 12%. The sample comes from a study of blood T cell repertoires in COVID-19. In the study overall: COVID-19 samples collected from the United States, Italy and Spain covered acute and convalescent phases. Nucleic acid was either cDNA or gDNA, and it came from T cells, B-cell-depleted T cells, or PBMCs.

Trimming took 5 bases from V and 4 from J, leaving 17 bases between them. CDR3 length: 15 amino acids. In germline, CDR1 is MDHEN, CDR2 SYDVKM. The material sequenced was peripheral blood. The sequence came from a human donor in a cohort sampled during active COVID-19. The gene calls are TRBV28 and TRBJ1-2; D unresolved. CDR3 nucleotides: TGTGCCAGCAGTCCGTTAGAACTGGGCCCCTATGGCTACACCTTC. It translates to CASSPLELGPYGYTF.